Below are 18 T cell receptor beta chains sequenced from a single sample in a study of CD8+CD57+ T cells in acquired aplastic anemia (dated by TCRdb to the late 2010s). TCRdb records Illumina HiSeq 2000 as the sequencer. Profiling of TCR beta VDJ combinations and CDR3 sequences used genomic DNA as the template. Using fastp at Q25 and MiXCR, TCRdb reprocessed the public reads and kept productive beta chains. Rows matching on CDR3 protein sequence are summarized as one entry with the most common DNA and genes. Within this sample are roughly 120,000 distinct CDR3 sequences, with about 60% of them counted one time only. Roughly 30% of the sample is in the top ten clones. Expansion of CD8+CD57+ cells had been shown by flow cytometry in the patients chosen for sequencing. The specimen sequenced was sorted CD4+, CD8+, or CD8+CD57+ T cells (not recorded which) from PBMCs. The source of these receptors is a human donor with aplastic anemia.

This clonotype turned up a few times. The chain joins TRBV29-1 to TRBJ2-7; tentative D call: TRBD1 (6 bases). The CDR3 consists of 11 residues. V lost 6 bases and J lost 5, with 11 bases in between. CDR1 and CDR2 from the germline V gene are SQVTM and ANQGSEA. This chain's CDR3 is CSVGQRNEQYF. CDR3 bases: TGCAGCGTAGGACAGCGTAACGAGCAGTACTTC.

This chain links TRBV24-1 with TRBJ1-2; TRBD1 matches 11 bases. Per germline, CDR1 KGHDR and CDR2 SFDVKD. The CDR3 length is 15 residues. The V segment lost 4 bases and the J segment 5 bases; nucleotides outside the gene matches: 5. The CDR3 DNA reads TGTGCCACCAGTGAACCGGGACAGGGGGTTTATGGCTACACCTTC. Its protein is CATSEPGQGVYGYTF.

CDR3 sequence: CASSQVITQLYF. The CDR3 nucleotides read TGTGCCAGCAGCCAAGTTATCACCCAACTGTACTTC. The gene calls are TRBV3-1 and TRBJ2-7; unclear D gene. Germline values: CDR1 LGHDT, CDR2 YNNKEL (reference sequence). This CDR3 region has 12 residues. The germline V and J ends were trimmed by 1 base and 12 bases, with 13 bases remaining between them.

The chain is built from TRBV4-1 and TRBJ2-2, with TRBD2 identical over 11 bases. With V trimmed by 1 base and J by 0 bases, 10 bases remained unmatched. Per germline, CDR1 MGHRA and CDR2 YSYEKL. There are 20 residues in the CDR3. The CDR3 protein is CASSQADRLAGLANTGELFF. The CDR3 DNA sequence: TGCGCCAGCAGCCAAGCCGATCGACTAGCGGGACTTGCGAACACCGGGGAGCTGTTTTTT.

This clonotype was seen only a few times. J is TRBJ2-1 and V is TRBV7-8, with D uncertain. Trimming cost V 3 bases and J 8 bases, with 2 bases left between them. CDR3 length: 10 residues. From germline, CDR1 is SGHVS and CDR2 FQNEAQ. The CDR3 DNA is TGTGCCAGCAGCTTGGATGAGCAGTTCTTC. Its protein product is CASSLDEQFF.

This sequence joins TRBV7-2 and TRBJ2-7; possible D gene TRBD2, 5 bases. The length of the CDR3 is 15 residues. The V and J ends lost 0 bases and 5 bases respectively, with 14 bases between them. Germline values: CDR1 SGHTA, CDR2 FQGNSA. CDR3 nucleotide sequence: TGTGCCAGCAGCTTAGCGGGCGGGTCTCTCAACGAGCAGTACTTC. Translated, it gives CASSLAGGSLNEQYF.

This clonotype was found once. The gene calls are TRBV2 and TRBJ1-6; TRBD1 matches at 7 bases. The CDR3 sequence is 14 residues long. CDR1 and CDR2 (germline): SNHLY, FYNNEI. Germline trimming cut 6 bases from V and 10 bases from J; bases unmatched to any gene: 9. In DNA, the CDR3 is TGTGCCAGCAGCCTTACAGGGGATGAATCACCCCTCCACTTT. It is translated as CASSLTGDESPLHF.

This chain joins TRBV29-1 and TRBJ1-3; perhaps TRBD1 as D (5 bases). The germline V gene has CDR1 SQVTM and CDR2 ANQGSEA. V was pared by 0 bases and J by 0 bases, with 9 bases between. This CDR3 contains 15 residues. The CDR3 here is CSVEDGGSSGNTIYF. Here the CDR3 DNA reads TGCAGCGTTGAAGATGGGGGGAGCTCTGGAAACACCATATATTTT. Together with reference TRBV29-1 and TRBJ1-3, the CDR3 gives the full variable domain: SAVISQKPSRDICQRGTSLTIQCQVDSQVTMMFWYRQQPGQSLTLIATANQGSEATYESGFVIDKFPISRPNLTFSTLTVSNMSPEDSSIYLCSVEDGGSSGNTIYFGEGSWLTVV.

The chain recombines TRBV30 with TRBJ2-7; the D is unclear. This CDR3 is built from 12 residues. V was cut by 1 base and J by 5 bases, with 9 bases left in between. Germline loops: CDR1 GTSNPN, CDR2 SVGIG (reference sequence). The CDR3 is CAWSDPPHEQYF. In DNA form, the CDR3 reads TGTGCCTGGAGTGATCCCCCCCACGAGCAGTACTTC.

The rearrangement joins TRBV27 to TRBJ2-3; the match to TRBD2 covers 9 bases. The length of the CDR3 is 16 residues. Germline V gene lookup returns CDR1 MNHEY and CDR2 SMNVEV (reference sequence). V dropped 4 bases and J dropped 2; count of bases not matched to a gene: 7. The CDR3 is CASSSRLADYTDTQYF. The CDR3 bases are TGTGCCAGCAGTTCCCGACTAGCGGATTACACAGATACGCAGTATTTT.

The chain couples TRBV2 to TRBJ1-1; D is unclear. The CDR3 is made up of 14 amino acids. The V end was cut by 4 bases, the J end by 5 bases, with 14 bases between. Looked up from germline, CDR1 is SNHLY and CDR2 is FYNNEI. In DNA, the CDR3 is TGTGCCAGCAGTGGGCAGATGGGAGCGACTGAAGCTTTCTTT. It is translated as CASSGQMGATEAFF.

This clonotype came up many times. The chain links TRBV19 to TRBJ1-2, with no clear D. CDR3 length: 8 amino acids. Germline V lookup: CDR1 LNHDA, CDR2 SQIVND (reference sequence). The CDR3 DNA reads TGTGCTAACTATGGCTACACCTTC. Its protein is CANYGYTF.

Many counts were recorded for this clonotype. The J gene is TRBJ1-3, the V gene TRBV7-9; D unresolved. Trimming took 5 bases from V and 4 from J, leaving 6 bases between them. The CDR3 covers 12 residues. The germline gives CDR1 SEHNR, CDR2 FQNEAQ (reference sequence). CDR3 loop: CASSPSGNTIYF. CDR3 coding DNA: TGTGCCAGCAGCCCGTCCGGAAACACCATATATTTT.

V is TRBV27 and J is TRBJ2-6; no firm D call. Trimming cost V 6 bases and J 1 base, with 13 bases left between them. Germline V gene data show CDR1 as MNHEY and CDR2 as SMNVEV (reference sequence). CDR3 size: 16 residues. CDR3 in amino acids: CASREWALSGANVLTF. In DNA, the CDR3 is TGTGCCAGCAGGGAGTGGGCCTTATCTGGGGCCAACGTCCTGACTTTC.

This chain uses TRBV7-6 with TRBJ2-7; 12 nucleotides line up with TRBD2. V was pared by 4 bases and J by 6 bases, with 4 bases of the junction left unmatched. The V gene's germline CDR1 is SGHVS and CDR2 FNYEAQ. CDR3 size: 14 residues. CDR3 DNA sequence: TGTGCCAGCAGCTCGACTAGCGGGAGAGGCGAGCAGTACTTC. Translating it yields CASSSTSGRGEQYF.

This clonotype was found once. Here the CDR3 reads CAIKETYEQYF. The DNA for the CDR3 is TGTGCCATCAAGGAGACCTACGAGCAGTACTTC. The chain uses TRBV10-3 and TRBJ2-7; D not certain. Trimming took off 7 bases at V and 2 bases at J, with 6 bases between the two ends. Per the germline V gene, CDR1 is ENHRY and CDR2 is SYGVKD. CDR3 length equals 11 residues.

This chain links TRBV9 with TRBJ1-6; D is undetermined. Germline V lookup: CDR1 SGDLS, CDR2 YYNGEE. V shed 4 bases and J shed 3 bases, with 14 bases lying between them. The CDR3 covers 16 residues. CDR3 loop: CASSPIDASYNSPLHF. CDR3 nucleotides: TGTGCCAGCAGCCCGATAGACGCGAGCTATAATTCACCCCTCCACTTT.

The chain links TRBV24-1 to TRBJ1-2; D might be TRBD1 (6 bases). Trimming pared 2 bases from V and 8 bases from J, leaving 17 bases between. The CDR3 totals 15 residues. Looked up from germline, CDR1 is KGHDR and CDR2 is SFDVKD. The CDR3, as DNA: TGTGCCACCAGTGATTACCAGTCCAGGGGTGGCGGCTACACCTTC. This sequence encodes CATSDYQSRGGGYTF.